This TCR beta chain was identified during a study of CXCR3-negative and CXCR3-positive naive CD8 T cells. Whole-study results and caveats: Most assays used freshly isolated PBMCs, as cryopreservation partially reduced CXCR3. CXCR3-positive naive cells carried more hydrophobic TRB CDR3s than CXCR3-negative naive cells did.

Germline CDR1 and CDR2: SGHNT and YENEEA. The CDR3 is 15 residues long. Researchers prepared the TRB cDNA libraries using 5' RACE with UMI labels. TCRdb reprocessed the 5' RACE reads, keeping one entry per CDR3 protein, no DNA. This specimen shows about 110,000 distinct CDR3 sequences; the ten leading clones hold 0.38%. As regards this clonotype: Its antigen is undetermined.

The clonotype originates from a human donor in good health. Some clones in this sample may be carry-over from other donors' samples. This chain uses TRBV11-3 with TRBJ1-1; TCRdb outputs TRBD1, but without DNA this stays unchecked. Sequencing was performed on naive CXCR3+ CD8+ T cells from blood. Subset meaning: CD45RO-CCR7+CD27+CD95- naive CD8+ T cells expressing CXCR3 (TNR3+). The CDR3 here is CASRPPGQLNTEAFF.